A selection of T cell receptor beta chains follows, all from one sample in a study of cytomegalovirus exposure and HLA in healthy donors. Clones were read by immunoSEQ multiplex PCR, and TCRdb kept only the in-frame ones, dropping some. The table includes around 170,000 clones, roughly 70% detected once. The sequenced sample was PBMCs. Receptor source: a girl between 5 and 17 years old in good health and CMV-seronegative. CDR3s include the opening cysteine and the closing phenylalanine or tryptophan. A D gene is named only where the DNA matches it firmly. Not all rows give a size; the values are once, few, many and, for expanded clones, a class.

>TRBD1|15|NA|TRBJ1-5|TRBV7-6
CASSSGTGGGQPQHF
TGTGCCAGCAGCTCCGGGACAGGAGGGGGTCAGCCCCAGCATTTT
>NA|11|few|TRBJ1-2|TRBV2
CASRLGGGYTF
TGTGCCAGCAGACTCGGGGGAGGCTACACCTTC
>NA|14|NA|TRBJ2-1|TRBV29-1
CSVERGSGVNEQFF
TGCAGCGTTGAACGGGGGTCGGGCGTCAATGAGCAGTTCTTC
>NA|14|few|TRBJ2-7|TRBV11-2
CASSLARDSIEQYF
TGTGCCAGCAGCTTAGCACGCGACAGCATCGAGCAGTACTTC
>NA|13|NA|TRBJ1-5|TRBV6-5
CASSENLRQPQHF
TGTGCCAGCAGTGAAAATTTGCGTCAGCCCCAGCATTTT
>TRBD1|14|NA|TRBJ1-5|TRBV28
CASSRDSLVQPQHF
TGTGCCAGCAGTCGGGACAGCCTAGTGCAGCCCCAGCATTTT
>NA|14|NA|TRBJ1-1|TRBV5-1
CASSLGAENTEAFF
TGCGCCAGCAGCTTGGGTGCAGAGAACACTGAAGCTTTCTTT
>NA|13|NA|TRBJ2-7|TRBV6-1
CASSSTRAYEQYF
TGTGCCAGCAGTTCGACCCGGGCCTACGAGCAGTACTTC
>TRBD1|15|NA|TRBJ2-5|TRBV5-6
CASSLRTGLQETQYF
TGTGCCAGCAGCTTGAGGACAGGGCTCCAAGAGACCCAGTACTTC
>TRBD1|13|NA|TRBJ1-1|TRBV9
CASSATGGTEAFF
TGTGCCAGCAGCGCTACAGGGGGCACTGAAGCTTTCTTT
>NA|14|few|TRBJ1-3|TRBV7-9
CASSLAGRGNTIYF
TGTGCCAGCAGCTTAGCGGGGAGGGGAAACACCATATATTTT
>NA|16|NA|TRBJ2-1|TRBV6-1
CASSEGRGLSPNEQFF
TGTGCCAGCAGTGAAGGTCGTGGACTATCCCCCAATGAGCAGTTCTTC
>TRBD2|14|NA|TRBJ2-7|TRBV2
CASSPTSGGYEQYF
TGTGCCAGCAGTCCGACTAGCGGGGGGTACGAGCAGTACTTC
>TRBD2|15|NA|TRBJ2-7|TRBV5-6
CASNPSGLAGFEQYF
TGTGCCAGCAACCCTTCGGGACTAGCGGGGTTCGAGCAGTACTTC
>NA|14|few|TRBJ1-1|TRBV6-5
CASSKSGVHTEAFF
TGTGCCAGCAGTAAATCAGGGGTTCACACTGAAGCTTTCTTT
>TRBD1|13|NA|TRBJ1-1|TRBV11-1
CASSLDRGGEAFF
TGTGCCAGCAGCCTCGACAGGGGGGGCGAAGCTTTCTTT
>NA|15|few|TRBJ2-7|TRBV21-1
CANPLARIEFYEQYF
TGTGCCAATCCCCTGGCGCGGATAGAGTTTTACGAGCAGTACTTC
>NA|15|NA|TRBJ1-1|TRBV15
CATSRDPGMNTEAFF
TGTGCCACCAGCAGAGATCCGGGGATGAACACTGAAGCTTTCTTT
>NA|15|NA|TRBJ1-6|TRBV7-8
CASSLVGDWNSPLHF
TGTGCCAGCAGCTTAGTAGGGGATTGGAATTCACCCCTCCACTTT
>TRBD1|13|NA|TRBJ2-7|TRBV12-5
CASVGTGGYEQYF
TGTGCTAGTGTTGGGACAGGGGGCTACGAGCAGTACTTC
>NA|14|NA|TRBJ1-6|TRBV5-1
CASSWTRSNSPLHF
TGCGCCAGCAGCTGGACACGGTCTAATTCACCCCTCCACTTT
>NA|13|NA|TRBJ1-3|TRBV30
CAWSKTDGNTIYF
TGTGCCTGGAGTAAGACAGACGGAAACACCATATATTTT
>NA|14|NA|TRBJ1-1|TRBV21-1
CASSREKTDTEAFF
TGTGCCAGCAGCAGAGAAAAAACGGACACTGAAGCTTTCTTT
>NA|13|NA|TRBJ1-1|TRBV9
CASSVGMNTEAFF
TGTGCCAGCAGCGTAGGTATGAACACTGAAGCTTTCTTT
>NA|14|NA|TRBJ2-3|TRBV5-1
CASSLDPSTDTQYF
TGCGCCAGCAGCTTGGATCCTAGCACAGATACGCAGTATTTT
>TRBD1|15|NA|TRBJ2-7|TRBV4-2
CASSQPSQGAYEQYF
TGTGCCAGCAGCCAACCCTCACAGGGGGCCTACGAGCAGTACTTC
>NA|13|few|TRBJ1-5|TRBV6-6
CASMAGLNQPQHF
TGTGCCAGCATGGCAGGGCTCAATCAGCCCCAGCATTTT
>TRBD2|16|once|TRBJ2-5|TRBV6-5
CASSYSTSGGEETQYF
TGTGCCAGCAGTTACTCGACTAGCGGGGGGGAAGAGACCCAGTACTTC
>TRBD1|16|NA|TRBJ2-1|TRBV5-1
CASSDLPGQGSNEQFF
TGCGCCAGCAGCGATCTTCCGGGACAGGGGAGTAATGAGCAGTTCTTC
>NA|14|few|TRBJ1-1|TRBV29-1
CSVEQGRDNTEAFF
TGCAGCGTGGAACAGGGAAGGGATAACACTGAAGCTTTCTTT
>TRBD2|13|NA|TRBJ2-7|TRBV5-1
CASSLGGGDEQYF
TGCGCCAGCAGCTTGGGGGGAGGGGACGAGCAGTACTTC
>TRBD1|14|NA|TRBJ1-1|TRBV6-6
CASSLQGTNRLAFF
TGTGCCAGCAGTTTACAGGGGACGAATAGGTTAGCTTTCTTT
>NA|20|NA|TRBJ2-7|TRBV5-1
CASSSPPGVEPPMSSYEQYF
TGCGCCAGCAGCTCCCCTCCGGGAGTCGAACCTCCCATGAGCTCCTACGAGCAGTACTTC
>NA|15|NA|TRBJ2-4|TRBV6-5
CASSLIPLAKNIQYF
TGTGCCAGCAGTCTAATTCCCTTAGCCAAAAACATTCAGTACTTC
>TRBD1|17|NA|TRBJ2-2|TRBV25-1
CASLPAPGTGNSGELFF
TGTGCCAGCCTACCAGCGCCGGGGACAGGGAACTCCGGGGAGCTGTTTTTT
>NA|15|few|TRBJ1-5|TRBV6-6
CASTQGLSEVQPQHF
TGTGCCAGCACCCAAGGCCTTTCAGAGGTTCAGCCCCAGCATTTT
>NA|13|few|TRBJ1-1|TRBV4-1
CASSQRGGTEAFF
TGCGCCAGCAGCCAAAGGGGCGGAACTGAAGCTTTCTTT
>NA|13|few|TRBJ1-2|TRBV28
CASNRQVNYGYTF
TGTGCCAGCAATCGACAGGTTAACTATGGCTACACCTTC
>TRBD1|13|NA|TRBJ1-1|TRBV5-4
CASTLGTATEAFF
TGTGCCAGCACCTTAGGGACAGCCACTGAAGCTTTCTTT
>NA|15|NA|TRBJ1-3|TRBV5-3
CARSPQAELGNTIYF
TGTGCCAGAAGCCCACAGGCGGAGCTTGGAAACACCATATATTTT
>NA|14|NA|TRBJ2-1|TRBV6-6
CASSQLQGSNEQFF
TGTGCCAGCAGTCAATTACAGGGTAGCAATGAGCAGTTCTTC
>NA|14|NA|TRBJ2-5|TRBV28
CASSALGGQETQYF
TGTGCCAGCAGTGCCCTCGGGGGACAAGAGACCCAGTACTTC
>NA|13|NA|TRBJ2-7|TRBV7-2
CASSRTASYEQYF
TGTGCCAGCAGCCGCACTGCCTCCTACGAGCAGTACTTC
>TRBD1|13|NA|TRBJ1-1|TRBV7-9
CASSRTGGREAFF
TGTGCCAGCAGCAGGACAGGGGGCCGAGAAGCTTTCTTT
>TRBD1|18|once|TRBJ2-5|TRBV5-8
CASSRRPDRASYQETQYF
TGTGCCAGCTCCCGTCGACCGGACAGGGCTAGTTACCAAGAGACCCAGTACTTC
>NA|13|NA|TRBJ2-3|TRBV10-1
CASSTFSTDTQYF
TGCGCCAGCAGTACATTTAGCACAGATACGCAGTATTTT
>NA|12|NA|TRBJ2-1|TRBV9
CASSVGGGAQFF
TGTGCCAGCAGCGTAGGGGGGGGCGCTCAGTTCTTC
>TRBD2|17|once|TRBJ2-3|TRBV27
CASGVLGLAGSTDTQYF
TGTGCCAGCGGGGTGTTGGGACTAGCGGGGAGCACAGATACGCAGTATTTT
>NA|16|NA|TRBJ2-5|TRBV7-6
CASSLSGSPITETQYF
TGTGCCAGCAGCTTAAGCGGTTCACCCATCACAGAGACCCAGTACTTC
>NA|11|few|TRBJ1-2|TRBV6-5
CATETSYGYTF
TGTGCCACCGAGACTAGCTATGGCTACACCTTC
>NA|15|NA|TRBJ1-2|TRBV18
CASSPARSAIYGYTF
TGTGCCAGCTCACCCGCACGGAGCGCCATCTATGGCTACACCTTC
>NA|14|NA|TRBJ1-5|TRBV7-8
CASSSNRENQPQHF
TGTGCCAGCAGCTCGAACAGGGAGAATCAGCCCCAGCATTTT
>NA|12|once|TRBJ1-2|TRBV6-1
CASTEGILGYTF
TGTGCCAGCACCGAGGGCATTTTGGGCTACACCTTC
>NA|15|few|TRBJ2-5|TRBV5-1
CASNFRQVSGETQYF
TGCGCCAGCAACTTTAGGCAGGTATCAGGAGAGACCCAGTACTTC
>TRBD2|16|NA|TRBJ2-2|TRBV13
CASSPETSGVAGELFF
TGTGCCAGCAGCCCCGAGACTAGCGGGGTCGCCGGGGAGCTGTTTTTT
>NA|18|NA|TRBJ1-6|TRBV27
CASSPTFQPSSYNSPLHF
TGTGCCAGCAGTCCTACTTTCCAACCAAGCTCCTATAATTCACCCCTCCACTTT
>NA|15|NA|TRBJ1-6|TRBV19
CASSMLAGPKGDLHF
TGTGCCAGTAGTATGCTGGCAGGGCCGAAGGGGGACCTCCACTTT